The 12 T cell receptor beta chains listed next were all sequenced from one sample in a study of T cells in Graves' hyperthyroidism and ophthalmopathy. RNA transcripts provided the source from which TCR beta CDR3 regions were amplified. The TCR CDR3 first-round RT-PCR relied on the HTBI primer set. TCRdb itself ran the multiplex PCR reads through MiXCR, one entry per CDR3 protein. The sample contains hundreds of thousands of distinct CDR3 sequences, 15% to 20% of which appear only once. Material for sequencing was blood. These TCRs come from a woman in her 30s with Graves' hyperthyroidism.

This clonotype was detected ten times or more. The genes are TRBV28 and TRBJ2-7, with TRBD2 matching 10 bases. V shed 5 bases and J 2 bases; nucleotides not matched to a gene: 9. The CDR3 is 16 amino acids. From germline, CDR1 is MDHEN and CDR2 SYDVKM. In nucleotides, the CDR3 is TGTGCCAGCAGTCCCCTCCAACTAGCGGGGACCTACGAGCAGTACTTC. Its translation: CASSPLQLAGTYEQYF.

This clonotype was seen a few times. The V call is TRBV3-1, the J call TRBJ2-3, with 10 bases aligning to TRBD2. CDR1 and CDR2 from the germline V gene are LGHDT and YNNKEL (reference sequence). This CDR3 region has 14 residues. Trimming at V came to 5 bases and at J to 3 bases, leaving 2 bases not matched to a gene. CDR3 residues: CASSKTSGTDTQYF. The CDR3 nucleotides read TGTGCCAGCAGCAAGACTAGCGGGACAGATACGCAGTATTTT.

This clonotype was detected many times. This chain connects TRBV20-1 to TRBJ2-1; possibly TRBD1 for D (7 bases). Looked up from germline, CDR1 is DFQATT and CDR2 is SNEGSKA (reference sequence). This CDR3 comprises 13 residues. V was cut by 3 bases and J by 3 bases, with 9 bases left in between. DNA for the CDR3: TGCAGTGCTAGCAGGGGGGTCTACAATGAGCAGTTCTTC. Residues: CSASRGVYNEQFF.

Remarks on this clonotype: Germline and junction disagree at one end, which may indicate a read error. The V gene is TRBV30, the J gene TRBJ1-4; D uncertain. In germline, CDR1 is GTSNPN, CDR2 SVGIG (reference sequence). CDR3 length: 15 amino acids. CDR3: CAWSVLVPPNEKLLF. In nucleotides, the CDR3 is TGTGCCTGGAGTGTACTCGTGCCGCCGAATGAAAAACTGCTTTTT.

In its sample, this clonotype was seen many times. V gene TRBV3-1 combines with J gene TRBJ2-3, with 8 bases fitting TRBD2. V gave up 4 bases and J gave up 8 bases; unmatched junction bases: 2. The CDR3 totals 12 residues. Germline-derived CDR1 and CDR2 are LGHDT and YNNKEL (reference sequence). The CDR3 loop reads CASSPRGGTQYF. CDR3 DNA: TGTGCCAGCAGCCCTCGGGGGGGTACGCAGTATTTT.

As to this clonotype: A much larger clonotype is one base distant, so this may be a read error. Since the CDR3 does not end with the conserved phenylalanine or tryptophan, this likely comes from a read error. The chain employs TRBV2 and TRBJ2-1; TRBD2 is a possible D gene (6 bases). The germline V and J ends were trimmed by 5 bases and 0 bases, with 11 bases remaining between them. Per the germline V gene, CDR1 is SNHLY and CDR2 is FYNNEI. This CDR3 has 15 residues. The CDR3 sequence is CASSMTRGSYNEQFL. DNA of the CDR3: TGTGCCAGCAGTATGACTAGGGGCTCCTACAATGAGCAGTTCCTC.

This clonotype appeared a few times. The CDR3 nucleotides are TGTGCCAGCAGCGTAGGTCCCCTAGGAGGAACCCAAGAGACCCAGTACTTC. Residues: CASSVGPLGGTQETQYF. The chain recombines TRBV9 with TRBJ2-5; D might be TRBD2 (5 bases). Germline V gene sequence: CDR1 SGDLS, CDR2 YYNGEE. V was trimmed by 0 bases and J by 1 base, leaving 16 bases between them. This CDR3 is 17 amino acids long.

This clonotype was seen at least ten times. This sequence joins TRBV2 and TRBJ2-1; 13 nucleotides align to TRBD2. Germline V CDR1 and CDR2: SNHLY, FYNNEI. Unmatched junction bases numbered 2, after V lost 2 bases and J lost 4 bases. The length of the CDR3 is 16 residues. CDR3 coding DNA: TGTGCCAGCAGTGAATGGGGACTAGCGGGATACAATGAGCAGTTCTTC. Protein product: CASSEWGLAGYNEQFF. Variable domain in full (rest from reference TRBV2 and TRBJ2-1): EPEVTQTPSHQVTQMGQEVILRCVPISNHLYFYWYRQILGQKVEFLVSFYNNEISEKSEIFDDQFSVERPDGSNFTLKIRSTKLEDSAMYFCASSEWGLAGYNEQFFGPGTRLTVL.

The table lists this clonotype with many counts. The chain couples TRBV30 to TRBJ1-4; D is unresolved. Trimming took off 1 base at V and 7 bases at J, with 1 base between the two ends. Germline loops: CDR1 GTSNPN, CDR2 SVGIG (reference sequence). The CDR3 is made up of 10 amino acids. This CDR3 reads CAWSGEKLFF. CDR3 bases: TGTGCCTGGAGTGGTGAAAAACTGTTTTTT.

This rearrangement joins TRBV7-9 to TRBJ1-4; 8 bases agree with TRBD1. V trimming: 5 bases; J trimming: 2 bases; junction bases outside the gene matches: 4. The CDR3 extends over 15 amino acids. CDR1 is SEHNR and CDR2 is FQNEAQ in the germline V gene (reference sequence). The CDR3 coding sequence is TGTGCCAGCAGCCCACAGGGGGATACTAATGAAAAACTGTTTTTT. Its translation is CASSPQGDTNEKLFF.

The sample holds a few counts of this clonotype. The chain uses TRBV5-6 and TRBJ1-1; D unresolved. Trimming removed 1 base at V and 7 bases at J, with 11 bases between. This CDR3 has 13 amino acids. Germline lookup yields CDR1 SGHDT and CDR2 YYEEEE. The CDR3 bases are TGTGCCAGCAGCTTGCCCCTCAAGCTTGAAGCTTTCTTT. It specifies CASSLPLKLEAFF.

This clonotype was picked up a small number of times. The rearrangement joins TRBV6-9 to TRBJ1-6, with 10 bases aligning to TRBD1. The CDR3 is 17 residues long. V trimming: 8 bases; J trimming: 1 base; junction bases outside the gene matches: 8. Germline CDR1 reads MNHGY; CDR2 reads SVAAGI. CDR3 DNA: TGTGCCAGCCAGAACGACAGGGGGCAATCCTATAATTCACCCCTCCACTTT. Protein: CASQNDRGQSYNSPLHF.